This is a list of T cell receptor beta chains from one sample in a study of blood T cell repertoires in COVID-19. Some clones are missing from TCRdb's copy, which holds only in-frame ones; the method was immunoSEQ multiplex PCR. The sample records under 200,000 clones, 84% being singletons. Material: peripheral blood. The source of these receptors is a man aged 40-50 years who had recovered from COVID-19. Both conserved end residues are part of each CDR3. The D gene is left open where the match is weak. Where a row states a size, it is once, few, many or the class of an expanded clone; other rows omit it.

v_call	j_call	d_call	clone_size	cdr3_aa	cdr3_nt
TRBV7-9	TRBJ2-1	-	-	CASSLASTGSNEQFF	TGTGCCAGCAGCTTAGCCTCCACAGGGTCCAATGAGCAGTTCTTC
TRBV18	TRBJ2-3	TRBD1	-	CASSPPTGEDTQYF	TGTGCCAGCTCACCACCAACAGGGGAAGATACGCAGTATTTT
TRBV7-9	TRBJ1-1	-	once	CASSATQGLTEAFF	TGTGCCAGCAGCGCGACTCAGGGCCTCACTGAAGCTTTCTTT
TRBV28	TRBJ2-4	TRBD2	-	CASRQIGTSGYYF	TGTGCCAGTAGACAGATCGGGACTAGCGGGTATTACTTC
TRBV7-2	TRBJ2-1	TRBD1	-	CASSSRGLSNEQFF	TGTGCCAGCAGCTCCAGGGGGCTTAGTAATGAGCAGTTCTTC
TRBV10-1	TRBJ2-4	TRBD1	-	CAHQWRGTGGVKNIQYF	TGCGCCCATCAATGGCGGGGGACAGGGGGCGTCAAAAACATTCAGTACTTC
TRBV19	TRBJ1-1	TRBD1	-	CASRRQGGNTEAFF	TGTGCCAGTAGGAGACAGGGCGGGAACACTGAAGCTTTCTTT
TRBV11-1	TRBJ2-7	TRBD1	-	CASSLAQGAIYEQYF	TGTGCCAGCAGCTTAGCGCAGGGGGCGATATACGAGCAGTACTTC
TRBV4-3	TRBJ1-5	-	-	CASSQDGAIGRAQHF	TGCGCCAGCAGCCAAGATGGGGCCATTGGGAGGGCCCAGCATTTT
TRBV11-3	TRBJ2-7	TRBD2	-	CASSSNTGLAGEQYF	TGTGCCAGCAGCTCAAACACGGGACTAGCGGGGGAGCAGTACTTC
TRBV15	TRBJ2-1	TRBD2	-	CATSQLAGAGNEQFF	TGTGCCACCAGCCAGCTAGCGGGAGCGGGGAATGAGCAGTTCTTC
TRBV29-1	TRBJ1-2	-	-	CSVGAGTHGYTF	TGCAGCGTTGGTGCAGGGACTCATGGCTACACCTTC
TRBV6-5	TRBJ1-5	-	-	CASRQYSNQPQHF	TGTGCCAGCAGACAGTATAGCAATCAGCCCCAGCATTTT
TRBV5-8	TRBJ1-1	-	-	CASSLVLAAFF	TGTGCCAGCAGCTTGGTTCTGGCAGCTTTCTTT
TRBV30	TRBJ1-3	-	-	CAREGGLSGNTIYF	TGCGCTCGAGAGGGGGGGCTCTCTGGAAACACCATATATTTT
TRBV19	TRBJ2-5	TRBD1	-	CTSSRRQGSGETQYF	TGTACCAGTAGTCGCCGACAGGGGTCAGGGGAGACCCAGTACTTC
TRBV11-3	TRBJ2-2	-	-	CASSLAGTGELFF	TGTGCCAGCAGCTTAGCAGGGACCGGGGAGCTGTTTTTT
TRBV9	TRBJ2-1	TRBD1	-	CASSDSGTGGSFEQFF	TGTGCCAGCAGCGACTCCGGGACAGGGGGCTCTTTCGAGCAGTTCTTC
TRBV5-4	TRBJ2-5	-	-	CASSPGERETQYF	TGTGCCAGCAGCCCAGGGGAGAGAGAGACCCAGTACTTC
TRBV3-1/TRBV3-2	TRBJ2-7	TRBD1	-	CASSSRTGGSYEQYF	TGTGCCAGCAGTAGCCGGACAGGTGGGTCCTACGAGCAGTACTTC
TRBV4-3	TRBJ2-7	-	few	CASSQDNDWFYEQYF	TGCGCCAGCAGCCAAGATAACGACTGGTTCTACGAGCAGTACTTC
TRBV11-3	TRBJ2-7	-	-	CASSFNENSYEQYF	TGTGCCAGCAGCTTTAACGAGAACTCCTACGAGCAGTACTTC
TRBV7-9	TRBJ1-4	TRBD1	-	CASSLQGASNEKLFF	TGTGCCAGCAGCTTACAGGGGGCCTCTAATGAAAAACTGTTTTTT
TRBV5-6	TRBJ1-1	-	-	CASSQGLGTEAFF	TGTGCCAGCAGCCAGGGGTTGGGCACTGAAGCTTTCTTT
TRBV9	TRBJ2-5	-	-	CASSASARVQETQYF	TGTGCCAGCAGCGCCAGTGCCCGGGTTCAAGAGACCCAGTACTTC
TRBV7-2	TRBJ1-6	-	-	CASSPVAAGNSPLHF	TGTGCCAGCAGCCCGGTTGCGGCGGGTAATTCACCCCTCCACTTT
TRBV30	TRBJ1-5	-	-	CAWSRTDSNQPQHF	TGTGCCTGGAGTAGGACTGATAGCAATCAGCCCCAGCATTTT
TRBV7-2	TRBJ2-5	-	-	CASSLVGGQETQYF	TGTGCCAGCAGCTTAGTGGGGGGCCAAGAGACCCAGTACTTC